The source of this T cell receptor (beta chain) is a study of cytomegalovirus exposure and HLA in healthy donors. The study, taken as a whole, reports: It was likely that a cluster of highly shared sequence variants was a sequencing artifact. Trimming of TCR beta V- and J-genes showed a link, identified in a later analysis, to a missense DCLRE1C variant.

The PCR employed 60 Vbeta primers together with 13 Jbeta primers. Profiling relied on immunoSEQ multiplex PCR, and the TCRdb table lists in-frame clones only, not all of them. Here the sample table reports about 31,000 clones. Details on this clone: Its antigen is still unknown.

The CDR3 has 15 residues. V lost 2 bases and J 0 bases, leaving 11 bases between the germline ends. Looked up from germline, CDR1 is MGHRA and CDR2 is YSYEKL. This receptor was identified in a female donor in good health and CMV-seronegative. The sample comprised PBMCs. The chain couples TRBV4-1 to TRBJ2-7; D is ambiguous. CDR3 nucleotide sequence: TGCGCCAGCAGCCAAAGACTCGTGGACTCCTACGAGCAGTACTTC. Its protein product is CASSQRLVDSYEQYF.